This entry describes one TCR beta chain. This sample is part of a study of brain metastases from non-small cell lung cancer. The CDR3 totals 8 residues. V lost 5 bases and J 11 bases, leaving 6 bases between the germline ends. Germline CDR1 reads DFQATT; CDR2 reads SNEGSKA (reference sequence). Measured with immunoSEQ multiplex PCR; TCRdb has only the in-frame clones, and not every one. This sample has more than 1,000 clones, with about 88% found just once. This TCR derives from a donor at least 40 years old with non-small cell lung cancer. The sample taken for sequencing was tumor-adjacent normal tissue. The chain couples TRBV20-1 to TRBJ1-1; D not resolved. CDR3 DNA sequence: TGCAGTGCTCGGGGTGCTTTCTTT. This encodes CSARGAFF.